A single sample gave rise to the 7 T cell receptor beta chains below, sequenced in a study of T cell repertoires in ileal Crohn's disease. The time point is: neoterminal ileum biopsy at postoperative endoscopy, about 6 months after surgery. Using immunoSEQ multiplex PCR, the repertoire was profiled, and TCRdb retains in-frame clones only, with some absent. There are about 15,000 clones in the sample; around 78% occur only once, and over 4% lies in the top ten. The sequenced sample was ileal tissue. The source of these receptors is an adult with Crohn's disease.

V and J are TRBV18 and TRBJ2-7, with 8 bases lining up with TRBD1. The CDR3 runs to 16 residues. Germline V lookup: CDR1 KGHSH, CDR2 LQKENI. J lost 5 bases, V lost 6 bases, and 15 bases had no gene match. CDR3 in amino acids: CASSLNRDRLPHEQYF. Here the CDR3 DNA reads TGTGCCAGCTCCCTAAACCGGGACAGGCTTCCCCACGAGCAGTACTTC.

The rearrangement links TRBV4-2 to TRBJ2-7; 11 nucleotides match TRBD2. Germline lookup yields CDR1 LGHNA and CDR2 YNFKEQ. The CDR3 consists of 16 residues. The trim removed 1 base at V and 5 bases at J, leaving 7 bases unmatched. Written as DNA, the CDR3 is TGTGCCAGCAGCCAAGTTAGCGGGGGGGCATTCCACGAGCAGTACTTC. This translates into CASSQVSGGAFHEQYF.

The chain links TRBV29-1 to TRBJ2-1; 14 positions match TRBD2. Per germline, CDR1 SQVTM and CDR2 ANQGSEA. The CDR3 length is 14 residues. J gave up 8 bases and V 8 bases, and 8 bases lay outside the gene matches. The CDR3 is CSSTGTSGRDEQFF. Here the CDR3 DNA reads TGCAGCTCAACCGGGACTAGCGGGAGAGATGAGCAGTTCTTC.

This rearrangement joins TRBV7-2 to TRBJ1-5, with no clear D. CDR1 SGHTA and CDR2 FQGNSA come from the germline V gene. This CDR3 is built from 13 residues. V was pared by 1 base and J by 1 base, with 2 bases between. Here the CDR3 reads CASSLESNQPQHF. DNA of the CDR3: TGTGCCAGCAGCTTAGAAAGCAATCAGCCCCAGCATTTT.

CDR3 nucleotides: TGTGCCAGCAGCTTAGCGGGGGGGGCCGGTGAAGCTTTCTTT. This translates into CASSLAGGAGEAFF. The V and J genes are TRBV11-1 and TRBJ1-1, with D possibly being TRBD1 (6 bases). There are 14 residues in the CDR3. V lost 0 bases to trimming and J lost 7 bases, with 12 bases between them. Germline V lookup: CDR1 SGHAT, CDR2 FQDESV (reference sequence).

This clone has more than one count but fewer than ten. The CDR3 sequence: CASSPLLTGGYGYTF. The DNA of the CDR3 is TGTGCCAGCAGTCCCCTCTTGACAGGGGGCTATGGCTACACCTTC. The chain couples TRBV6-5 to TRBJ1-2; 9 nucleotides align to TRBD1. The trim removed 5 bases at V and 4 bases at J, leaving 8 bases unmatched. The CDR3 runs 15 residues. From germline, CDR1 is MNHEY and CDR2 SVGAGI.

The chain uses TRBV11-2 and TRBJ2-1; D unclear. The V end lost 1 base, the J end lost 5 bases, and 3 bases lay between the germline ends. Germline V CDR1 and CDR2: SGHAT, FQNNGV. The CDR3 covers 12 residues. CDR3 nucleotides: TGTGCCAGCAGCTTAGTAGACAATGAGCAGTTCTTC. The encoded protein is CASSLVDNEQFF.